These 15 T cell receptor beta chains were sequenced from one sample in a study of cytomegalovirus exposure and HLA in healthy donors. The PCR employed 60 Vbeta primers together with 13 Jbeta primers. Sequencing used immunoSEQ multiplex PCR; TCRdb keeps in-frame clones, though not all of them. The sample shows around 130,000 clones, 70% of them seen only once. Sequencing was done on a sample of PBMCs. These receptors came from a woman aged 25-40 years in good health and CMV-seronegative.

V usage is TRBV5-6 and J usage is TRBJ2-5; 9 bases match TRBD1. The junction had 1 base not matched to a gene; V was cut back by 3 bases and J by 4 bases. Germline V gives CDR1 SGHDT, CDR2 YYEEEE. This CDR3 has 13 residues. CDR3 DNA: TGTGCCAGCAGCTGGGGACAGGGAGAGACCCAGTACTTC. It specifies CASSWGQGETQYF. The variable domain in full, with the rest retrieved from reference TRBV5-6 and TRBJ2-5, is DAGVTQSPTHLIKTRGQQVTLRCSPKSGHDTVSWYQQALGQGPQFIFQYYEEEERQRGNFPDRFSGHQFPNYSSELNVNALLLGDSALYLCASSWGQGETQYFGPGTRLLVL.

This clone came up a few times. Relative to the germline gene, one junction end is altered; a read error may explain this. The chain is built from TRBV4-1 and TRBJ1-2, with TRBD1 matching over 9 bases. The germline CDR1 and CDR2 sequences are MGHRA and YSYEKL. The CDR3 has 16 amino acids. This chain's CDR3 is CASSREGQGSGYGYTF. As DNA, the CDR3 is TGTGCCAGCAGCCGGGAGGGACAGGGATCTGGCTATGGCTACACCTTC.

The chain joins TRBV19 to TRBJ1-5, with D possibly TRBD1 on 6 matching bases. This CDR3 region has 16 residues. V lost 4 bases to trimming and J lost 0 bases, with 13 bases between them. CDR1 and CDR2 (germline): LNHDA, SQIVND (reference sequence). As DNA, the CDR3 is TGTGCCAGTAGTAGGCCGGGACAATATAGCAATCAGCCCCAGCATTTT. This sequence encodes CASSRPGQYSNQPQHF.

This chain connects TRBV6-5 to TRBJ2-7, with D possibly TRBD1 on 5 matching bases. Germline-derived CDR1 and CDR2 are MNHEY and SVGAGI. Trimming removed 2 bases at V and 0 bases at J, with 11 bases between. The CDR3 extends over 15 amino acids. This CDR3 reads CASSYEAGSSYEQYF. CDR3 coding DNA: TGTGCCAGCAGTTACGAGGCAGGGTCCTCCTACGAGCAGTACTTC.

V and J are TRBV11-2 and TRBJ2-7; 8 positions agree with TRBD2. CDR3 length equals 14 residues. CDR1 SGHAT and CDR2 FQNNGV come from the germline V gene. V shed 1 base and J 2 bases; nucleotides not matched to a gene: 1. The CDR3 DNA sequence: TGTGCCAGCAGCTTAGCGGGAGGGCCCTACGAGCAGTACTTC. Encoded protein: CASSLAGGPYEQYF.

The chain has TRBV18 and TRBJ1-1, with 9 nucleotides matching TRBD1. Looked up from germline, CDR1 is KGHSH and CDR2 is LQKENI. V gave up 6 bases and J gave up 2 bases; unmatched junction bases: 13. The CDR3 totals 17 residues. The CDR3 loop is CASSLEWTGVINTEAFF. CDR3 bases: TGTGCCAGCTCTCTAGAATGGACAGGGGTGATAAACACTGAAGCTTTCTTT.

This chain uses TRBV28 with TRBJ2-1; the match to TRBD2 covers 10 bases. Germline CDR1 is MDHEN and CDR2 is SYDVKM. Trimming cost V 7 bases and J 7 bases; bases outside gene matches: 7. The CDR3 totals 14 residues. The CDR3 coding sequence is TGTGCCAGCATGGGACTAGCGTCTTGGAATGAGCAGTTCTTC. It translates to CASMGLASWNEQFF.

This clone was seen a single time. The chain joins TRBV6-5 to TRBJ2-3; the D gene is possibly TRBD2 (6 bases). CDR3 length equals 11 residues. Germline V gives CDR1 MNHEY, CDR2 SVGAGI. Trimming shortened V by 7 bases and J by 6 bases, and 8 bases separated the two germline ends. This CDR3 is CASNRGDTQYF. The CDR3 DNA is TGTGCCAGCAACCGGGGGGATACGCAGTATTTT.

The rearrangement links TRBV7-3 to TRBJ2-2; TRBD1 aligns across 7 bases. Germline values: CDR1 SGHTA, CDR2 FQGTGA. J lost 1 base, V lost 4 bases, and 3 bases had no gene match. CDR3 length: 15 residues. The CDR3 spells CASSSGTENTGELFF. DNA for the CDR3: TGTGCCAGCAGCTCCGGGACAGAGAACACCGGGGAGCTGTTTTTT.

The rearrangement uses TRBV28 and TRBJ1-5; 8 nucleotides align to TRBD1. V shed 5 bases, J shed 11 bases, and the junction held 11 bases outside the gene matches. CDR3 length equals 14 residues. Germline lookup yields CDR1 MDHEN and CDR2 SYDVKM. The CDR3 sequence: CASSQTGAGWTQHF. The CDR3, as DNA: TGTGCCAGCAGTCAGACAGGGGCTGGTTGGACCCAGCATTTT.

J is TRBJ1-6 and V is TRBV6-5; 7 bases match TRBD1. Germline V gene lookup returns CDR1 MNHEY and CDR2 SVGAGI. This CDR3 is 13 amino acids long. V shed 6 bases and J 6 bases; nucleotides not matched to a gene: 2. CDR3 region: CASRRDSNSPLHF. In nucleotides, the CDR3 is TGTGCCAGCAGGCGGGACAGTAATTCACCCCTCCACTTT.

The rearrangement uses TRBV9 and TRBJ2-3; D is undetermined. Germline V gene sequence: CDR1 SGDLS, CDR2 YYNGEE. Trimming left V 0 bases short and J 8 bases short, with 7 bases between. CDR3 length: 12 residues. The CDR3 loop is CASSVAGGTQYF. The CDR3, as DNA: TGTGCCAGCAGCGTAGCTGGCGGTACGCAGTATTTT.

This clone came up a few times. This chain joins TRBV4-1 and TRBJ2-7, with a possible D match to TRBD1 (5 bases). The CDR3 has 18 residues. The V gene's germline CDR1 is MGHRA and CDR2 YSYEKL. Trimming pared 2 bases from V and 0 bases from J, leaving 20 bases between. In nucleotides, the CDR3 is TGCGCCAGCAGCCAACATGGGTGGAACGACAGAAACTCCTACGAGCAGTACGTC. Amino acid sequence: CASSQHGWNDRNSYEQYV.

The V and J genes are TRBV6-6 and TRBJ2-1; no clear D gene. This CDR3 is built from 12 residues. Germline CDR1 MNHNY, CDR2 SVGAGI (reference sequence). Trimming removed 2 bases from V and 5 bases from J, with 4 bases in between. DNA of the CDR3: TGTGCCAGCAGTTACCAGGACAATGAGCAGTTCTTC. It translates to CASSYQDNEQFF.

V usage is TRBV27 and J usage is TRBJ1-2; the match to TRBD1 covers 9 bases. The CDR3 covers 16 residues. V trimming: 4 bases; J trimming: 4 bases; junction bases outside the gene matches: 10. CDR1 is MNHEY and CDR2 is SMNVEV in the germline V gene (reference sequence). CDR3 loop: CASSSGPGQGIYGYTF. The CDR3 coding sequence is TGTGCCAGCAGTTCCGGCCCGGGACAGGGCATCTATGGCTACACCTTC.